A selection of T cell receptor beta chains follows, all from one sample in a study of blood T cell repertoires in COVID-19. Assay used: immunoSEQ multiplex PCR; TCRdb lists only in-frame clones, some missing. The sample lists about 140,000 clones, about 86% seen once, with roughly 8.1% in the top ten. The sample taken for sequencing was peripheral blood. The origin of the receptors is a woman aged 60-70 years with active or convalescent COVID-19. Both conserved end residues are part of each CDR3. A D gene is named only where the DNA matches it firmly. Some rows mark clone size as missing; the rest say once, few, many or name a class of expanded clone.

j_call d_call v_call clone_size cdr3_nt cdr3_aa
TRBJ1-3 . TRBV2 once TGTGCCAGCAGGACAGCGACCTCTGGAAACACCATATATTTT CASRTATSGNTIYF
TRBJ1-2 . TRBV18 . TGTGCCAGCTCAGCAGGATTCACCTATGGCTACACCTTC CASSAGFTYGYTF
TRBJ1-3 . TRBV5-1 . TGCGCCAGCAGCTTGGCCCCCACAGTCACTGGAAACACCATATATTTT CASSLAPTVTGNTIYF
TRBJ2-7 . TRBV6-2/TRBV6-3 . TGTGCCAGCAGTCTCACCCGGCTGGGCGGGGCGAGCGAGCAGTACTTC CASSLTRLGGASEQYF
TRBJ1-3 . TRBV27 . TGTGCCAGCAGCCTTAGACAGGGAAACACCATATATTTT CASSLRQGNTIYF
TRBJ2-3 TRBD2 TRBV6-6 . TGTGCCAGCAGTTACTCTGCGGGGGGGCCAGATACGCAGTATTTT CASSYSAGGPDTQYF
TRBJ2-2 TRBD2 TRBV19 many TGTGCCAGTAGTATGGGCAGTAGACTAGCGTTAGCCGGGGAGCTGTTTTTT CASSMGSRLALAGELFF
TRBJ2-7 TRBD1 TRBV29-1 . TGCAGCGTCCGATGGACAGGGGGTAACGAGCAGTACTTC CSVRWTGGNEQYF
TRBJ2-3 . TRBV7-2 . TGTGCCAGCAGGCTCCCGACTGGAACCACAGATACGCAGTATTTT CASRLPTGTTDTQYF
TRBJ2-2 . TRBV11-2 once TGTGCCAGCAGCTTAGTCCAGGGAAGTCCCGGGGAGCTGTTTTTT CASSLVQGSPGELFF
TRBJ2-3 . TRBV7-2 . TGTGCCAGCAGCTCCCCCCGTGTCGGGGATACGCAGTATTTT CASSSPRVGDTQYF
TRBJ2-4 . TRBV4-2 . TGTGCCAGCAGCCAAGATCCGTCAGGGGGAGGCATTCAGTACTTC CASSQDPSGGGIQYF
TRBJ1-2 . TRBV27 . TGTGCCAGCAGTCTAGGCGGGGCGCGAGGCTACACCTTC CASSLGGARGYTF
TRBJ2-1 TRBD2 TRBV7-6 . TGTGCCAGCAGCTTAGTCAGCGCCAGAGCGGGACCCTACAATGAGCAGTTCTTC CASSLVSARAGPYNEQFF
TRBJ2-3 . TRBV6-5 . TGTGCCAGCAGTTACGGAGCGGTCACAGATACGCAGTATTTT CASSYGAVTDTQYF
TRBJ1-1 . TRBV3-1/TRBV3-2 . TGTGCCAGCAGCCTGCCAGGGGCGACTGAAGCTTTCTTT CASSLPGATEAFF
TRBJ2-2 TRBD2 TRBV7-6 . TGTGCCAGCACCCTTGGCCTAGCGGGAGGAGGCACCGGGGAGCTGTTTTTT CASTLGLAGGGTGELFF
TRBJ1-5 TRBD1 TRBV3-1/TRBV3-2 few TGTGCCAGCAGTGACAGGGGCAATCAGCCCCAGCATTTT CASSDRGNQPQHF
TRBJ2-3 TRBD2 TRBV3-1/TRBV3-2 . TGTGCCAGCAGCCAAGTCCTAATCACCCTAGCGGAGGGGCCCACAGATACGCAGTATTTT CASSQVLITLAEGPTDTQYF
TRBJ1-3 . TRBV5-1 . TGCGCCAGCAGCCTGGACGGACAGCGCCCGACTGGAAACACCATATATTTT CASSLDGQRPTGNTIYF
TRBJ2-3 TRBD2 TRBV2 few TGTGCCAGCATTGTTGGACTAGCGGGGGGAAGAGCAGATACGCAGTATTTT CASIVGLAGGRADTQYF
TRBJ1-3 TRBD1 TRBV7-6 . TGTGCCAGCAGCCCGGGGACAGGGGGCTCTGGAAACACCATATATTTT CASSPGTGGSGNTIYF
TRBJ2-3 . TRBV2 . TGTGCCAGCAGACTCACCGAAACAGATACGCAGTATTTT CASRLTETDTQYF
TRBJ1-1 . TRBV5-1 once TGCGCCAGCAGGATGGAGGAGAACACTGAAGCTTTCTTT CASRMEENTEAFF
TRBJ2-3 . TRBV28 . TGTGCCAGCAGTTTATGGGTGAGGGCAGATACGCAGTATTTT CASSLWVRADTQYF
TRBJ1-4 . TRBV4-1 once TGCGCCAGCAGCCCTAACCATTACTCAGGGTTAACTAATGAAAAACTGTTTTTT CASSPNHYSGLTNEKLFF
TRBJ1-5 . TRBV10-2 . TGCGCCAGCAGCCCCGGAGGGTCCCGACAGCCCCAGCATTTT CASSPGGSRQPQHF
TRBJ1-1 TRBD1 TRBV6-5 . TGTGCCAGCAGCACTCCCGGGGGCTGGACAGGAGCTTTCTTT CASSTPGGWTGAFF
TRBJ2-1 . TRBV30 . TGTGCCTGGAGTGTACAGGGCGGCAATGAGCAGTTCTTC CAWSVQGGNEQFF
TRBJ1-3 . TRBV11-2 . TGTGCCAGCAGCTTATACAGGGTTATTGGAAACACCATATATTTT CASSLYRVIGNTIYF
TRBJ2-7 TRBD2 TRBV5-4 few TGTGCCAGCAGCGCCGGGACTAGCGGGAGTAGGGGGCTAAAGGAGCAGTACTTC CASSAGTSGSRGLKEQYF
TRBJ2-1 . TRBV5-1 . TGCGCCAGCAGCTTGGCCGACAATGAGCAGTTCTTC CASSLADNEQFF
TRBJ1-1 . TRBV19 once TGTGCCAGTAGTATAGTAGGAGGGCAAGCTTTCTTT CASSIVGGQAFF
TRBJ2-7 TRBD2 TRBV6-5 . TGTGCCAGCAGTTACTCGCGGGGGTCGGGCTACGAGCAGTACTTC CASSYSRGSGYEQYF
TRBJ1-6 . TRBV5-4 . TGTGCCAGCAGCCCCCGACTCTTGGATAATTCACCCCTCCACTTT CASSPRLLDNSPLHF
TRBJ1-2 TRBD1 TRBV7-9 . TGTGCCAGCAGCTCCCAACAGGGGGCGAATTTC CASSSQQGANF
TRBJ1-2 . TRBV7-2 . TGTGCCAGCAGCCTGCGACCAGGGGTCGGAAATTTAGCTAACTATGGCTACACCTTC CASSLRPGVGNLANYGYTF
TRBJ2-1 TRBD1 TRBV5-1 . TGCGCCAGCAGCGTCGGACAGGGGGCATATGAGCAGTTCTTC CASSVGQGAYEQFF
TRBJ2-2 . TRBV9 . TGTGCCAGCAGCGTAGCAGGGGCGGACACCGGGGAGCTGTTTTTT CASSVAGADTGELFF
TRBJ2-3 TRBD2 TRBV5-1 . TGCGCCAGCAGCTTGTGGACTAGCGGGAGCACAGATACGCAGTATTTT CASSLWTSGSTDTQYF
TRBJ2-2 . TRBV28 once TGTGCCAGCAGCAGGGGTGACACCGGGGAGCTGTTTTTT CASSRGDTGELFF
TRBJ2-3 . TRBV4-1 . TGCGCCAGCAGTGCGACTGCAGATACGCAGTATTTT CASSATADTQYF
TRBJ2-7 . TRBV6-5 . TGTGCCAGCAGTTACCAGGCTTACCACTACGAGCAGTACTTC CASSYQAYHYEQYF